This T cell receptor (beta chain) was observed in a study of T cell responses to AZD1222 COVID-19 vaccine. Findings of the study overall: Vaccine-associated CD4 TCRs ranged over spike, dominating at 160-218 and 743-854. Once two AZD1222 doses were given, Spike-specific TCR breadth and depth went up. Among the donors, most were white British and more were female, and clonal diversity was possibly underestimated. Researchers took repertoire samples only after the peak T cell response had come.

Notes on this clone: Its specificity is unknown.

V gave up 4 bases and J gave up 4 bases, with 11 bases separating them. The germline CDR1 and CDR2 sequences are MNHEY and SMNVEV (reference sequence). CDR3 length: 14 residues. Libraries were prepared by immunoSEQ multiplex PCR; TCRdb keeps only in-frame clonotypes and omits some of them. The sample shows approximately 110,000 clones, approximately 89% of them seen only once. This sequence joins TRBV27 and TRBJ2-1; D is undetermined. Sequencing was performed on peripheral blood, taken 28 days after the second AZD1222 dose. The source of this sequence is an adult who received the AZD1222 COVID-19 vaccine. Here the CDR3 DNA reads TGTGCCAGCAGTTCTCTAGAAAGGTACAATGAGCAGTTCTTC. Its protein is CASSSLERYNEQFF.